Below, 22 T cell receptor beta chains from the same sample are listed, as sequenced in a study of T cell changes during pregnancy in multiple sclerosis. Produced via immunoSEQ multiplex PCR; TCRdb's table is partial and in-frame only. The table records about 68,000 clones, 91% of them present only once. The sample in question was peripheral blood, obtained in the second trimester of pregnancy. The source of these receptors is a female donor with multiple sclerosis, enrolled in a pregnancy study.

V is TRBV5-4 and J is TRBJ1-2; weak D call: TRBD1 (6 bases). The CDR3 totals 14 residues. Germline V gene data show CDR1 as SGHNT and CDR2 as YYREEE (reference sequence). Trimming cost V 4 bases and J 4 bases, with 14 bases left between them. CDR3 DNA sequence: TGTGCCAGCAGCCCTCGGACAGAAATCTATGGCTACACCTTC. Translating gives CASSPRTEIYGYTF.

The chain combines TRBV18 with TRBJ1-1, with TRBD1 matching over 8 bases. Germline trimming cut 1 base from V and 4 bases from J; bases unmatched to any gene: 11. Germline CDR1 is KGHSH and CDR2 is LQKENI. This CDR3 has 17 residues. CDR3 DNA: TGTGCCAGCTCACCACTAACAGGGGGTGGAAGAGGCACTGAAGCTTTCTTT. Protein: CASSPLTGGGRGTEAFF.

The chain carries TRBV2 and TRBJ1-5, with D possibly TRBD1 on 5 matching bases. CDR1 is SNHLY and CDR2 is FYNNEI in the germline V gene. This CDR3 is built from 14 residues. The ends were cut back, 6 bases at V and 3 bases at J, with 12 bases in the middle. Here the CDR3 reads CASRHDRLNQPQHF. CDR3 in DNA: TGTGCCAGCAGACACGACAGACTCAATCAGCCCCAGCATTTT.

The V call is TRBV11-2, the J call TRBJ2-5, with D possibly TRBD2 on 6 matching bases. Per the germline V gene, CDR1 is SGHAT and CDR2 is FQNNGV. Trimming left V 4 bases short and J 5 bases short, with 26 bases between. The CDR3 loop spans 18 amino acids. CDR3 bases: TGTGCCAGCAGCTCCCGGGACTGGAGGGGCCAAGGAGGGGAGACCCAGTACTTC. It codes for CASSSRDWRGQGGETQYF. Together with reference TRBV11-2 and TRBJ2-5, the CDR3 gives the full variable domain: EAGVAQSPRYKIIEKRQSVAFWCNPISGHATLYWYQQILGQGPKLLIQFQNNGVVDDSQLPKDRFSAERLKGVDSTLKIQPAKLEDSAVYLCASSSRDWRGQGGETQYFGPGTRLLVL.

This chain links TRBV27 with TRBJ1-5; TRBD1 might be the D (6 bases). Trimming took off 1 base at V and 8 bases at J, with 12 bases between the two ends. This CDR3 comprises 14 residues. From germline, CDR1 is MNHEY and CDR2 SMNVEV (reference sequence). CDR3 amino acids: CASSLLGRGEPQHF. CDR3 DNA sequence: TGTGCCAGCAGTTTATTGGGCAGGGGAGAGCCCCAGCATTTT.

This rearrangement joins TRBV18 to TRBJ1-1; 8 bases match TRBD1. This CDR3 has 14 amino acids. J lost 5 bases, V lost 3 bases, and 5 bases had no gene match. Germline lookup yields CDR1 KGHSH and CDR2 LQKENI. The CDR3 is CASSPQGAGTEAFF. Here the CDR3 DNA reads TGTGCCAGCTCACCGCAGGGGGCCGGGACTGAAGCTTTCTTT.

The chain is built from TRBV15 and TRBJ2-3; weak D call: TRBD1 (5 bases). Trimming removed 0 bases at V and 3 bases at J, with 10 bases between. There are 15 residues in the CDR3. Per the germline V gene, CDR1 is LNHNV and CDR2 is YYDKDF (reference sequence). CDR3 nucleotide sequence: TGTGCCACCAGCAGAGATTCTGACAGTACAGATACGCAGTATTTT. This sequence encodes CATSRDSDSTDTQYF.

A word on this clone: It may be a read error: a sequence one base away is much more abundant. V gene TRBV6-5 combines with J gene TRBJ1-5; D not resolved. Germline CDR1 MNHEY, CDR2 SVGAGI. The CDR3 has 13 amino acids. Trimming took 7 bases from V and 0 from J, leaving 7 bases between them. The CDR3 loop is CASKENSNQPQHF. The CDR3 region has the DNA TGTGCCAGCAAGGAGAATAGCAATCAGCCCCAGCATTTT.

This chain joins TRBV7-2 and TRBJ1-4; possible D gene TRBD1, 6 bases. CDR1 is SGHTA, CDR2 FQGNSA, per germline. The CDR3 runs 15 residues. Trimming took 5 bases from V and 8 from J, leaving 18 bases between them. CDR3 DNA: TGTGCCAGCAGCAGCTGGACAGTTGGGTCGGAAAAACTGTTTTTT. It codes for CASSSWTVGSEKLFF.

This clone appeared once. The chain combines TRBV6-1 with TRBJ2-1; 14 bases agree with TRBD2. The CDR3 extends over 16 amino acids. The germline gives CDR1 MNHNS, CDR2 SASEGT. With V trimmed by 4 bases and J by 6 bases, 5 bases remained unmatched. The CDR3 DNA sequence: TGTGCCAGCAGTGTACCGGGACTAGCGGGGGTCAATGAGCAGTTCTTC. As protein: CASSVPGLAGVNEQFF.

In DNA, the CDR3 is TGTGCCTGGAGTGACGGGAGGGACGAGCAGTACTTC. Translating gives CAWSDGRDEQYF. V is TRBV30 and J is TRBJ2-7; 8 bases are shared with TRBD2. This CDR3 is 12 amino acids long. From germline, CDR1 is GTSNPN and CDR2 SVGIG (reference sequence). The ends lost 1 base at V and 5 bases at J; junction bases unmatched: 1.

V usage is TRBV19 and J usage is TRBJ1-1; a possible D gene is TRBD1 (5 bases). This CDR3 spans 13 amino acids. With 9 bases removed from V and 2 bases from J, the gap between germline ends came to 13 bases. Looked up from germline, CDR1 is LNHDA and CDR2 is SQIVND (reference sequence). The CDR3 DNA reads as TGTGCCAGCAGAGACAGACAAAACACTGAAGCTTTCTTT. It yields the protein CASRDRQNTEAFF. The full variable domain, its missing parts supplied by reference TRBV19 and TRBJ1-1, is DGGITQSPKYLFRKEGQNVTLSCEQNLNHDAMYWYRQDPGQGLRLIYYSQIVNDFQKGDIAEGYSVSREKKESFPLTVTSAQKNPTAFYLCASRDRQNTEAFFGQGTRLTVV.

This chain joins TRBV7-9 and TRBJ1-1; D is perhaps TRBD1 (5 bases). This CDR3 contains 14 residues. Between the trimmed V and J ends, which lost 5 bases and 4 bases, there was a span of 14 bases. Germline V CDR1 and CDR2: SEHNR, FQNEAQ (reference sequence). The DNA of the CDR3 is TGTGCCAGCAGCCCCACCCCCGGGGGCACTGAAGCTTTCTTT. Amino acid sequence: CASSPTPGGTEAFF.

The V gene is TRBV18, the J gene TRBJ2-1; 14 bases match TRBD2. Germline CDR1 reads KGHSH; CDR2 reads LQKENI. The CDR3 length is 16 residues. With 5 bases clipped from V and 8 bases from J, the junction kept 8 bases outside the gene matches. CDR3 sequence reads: CASSLTSGGVFDEQFF. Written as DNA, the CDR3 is TGTGCCAGCTCATTGACTAGCGGGGGGGTTTTCGATGAGCAGTTCTTC.

The CDR3 nucleotides read TGTGCCAGCAGCTTAGGGGGCCCGTTAGCTTTCTTT. Translation gives CASSLGGPLAFF. The rearrangement links TRBV5-6 to TRBJ1-1, with TRBD1 matching over 7 bases. With 2 bases clipped from V and 10 bases from J, the junction kept 5 bases outside the gene matches. The CDR3 extends over 12 amino acids. Germline V gives CDR1 SGHDT, CDR2 YYEEEE.

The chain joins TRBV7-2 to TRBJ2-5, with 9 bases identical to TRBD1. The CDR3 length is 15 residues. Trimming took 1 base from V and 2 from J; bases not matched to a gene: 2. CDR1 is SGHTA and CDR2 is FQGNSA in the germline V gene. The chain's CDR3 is CASSLGGTGQETQYF. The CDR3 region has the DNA TGTGCCAGCAGCTTAGGGGGGACAGGGCAAGAGACCCAGTACTTC.

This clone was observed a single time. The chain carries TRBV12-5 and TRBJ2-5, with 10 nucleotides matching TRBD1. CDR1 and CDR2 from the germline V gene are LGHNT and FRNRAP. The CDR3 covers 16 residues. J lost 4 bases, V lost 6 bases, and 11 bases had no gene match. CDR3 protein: CASGSSDRGRGETQYF. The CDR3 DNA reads TGTGCTAGTGGCTCCTCCGACAGGGGGCGAGGAGAGACCCAGTACTTC.

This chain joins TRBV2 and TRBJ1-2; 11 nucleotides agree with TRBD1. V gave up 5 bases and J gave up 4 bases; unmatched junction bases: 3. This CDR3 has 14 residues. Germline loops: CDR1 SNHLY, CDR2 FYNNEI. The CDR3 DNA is TGTGCCAGCAGTCGGACAGGGGGCGTCTATGGCTACACCTTC. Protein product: CASSRTGGVYGYTF. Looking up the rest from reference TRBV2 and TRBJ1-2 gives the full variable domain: EPEVTQTPSHQVTQMGQEVILRCVPISNHLYFYWYRQILGQKVEFLVSFYNNEISEKSEIFDDQFSVERPDGSNFTLKIRSTKLEDSAMYFCASSRTGGVYGYTFGSGTRLTVV.

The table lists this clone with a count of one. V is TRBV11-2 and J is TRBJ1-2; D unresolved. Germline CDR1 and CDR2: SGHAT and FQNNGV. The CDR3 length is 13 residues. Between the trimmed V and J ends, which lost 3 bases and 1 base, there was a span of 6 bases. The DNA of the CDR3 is TGTGCCAGCAGCTTCCGTGTTAACTATGGCTACACCTTC. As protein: CASSFRVNYGYTF. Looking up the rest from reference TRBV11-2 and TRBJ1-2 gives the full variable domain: EAGVAQSPRYKIIEKRQSVAFWCNPISGHATLYWYQQILGQGPKLLIQFQNNGVVDDSQLPKDRFSAERLKGVDSTLKIQPAKLEDSAVYLCASSFRVNYGYTFGSGTRLTVV.

In DNA, the CDR3 is TGTGCCGGACAGGAGGGAAAGAGGGAAAAACTGTTTTTT. It is translated as CAGQEGKREKLFF. The chain employs TRBV19 and TRBJ1-4, with TRBD1 matching 7 bases. Trimming at V came to 11 bases and at J to 8 bases, leaving 11 bases not matched to a gene. This CDR3 is 13 amino acids long. Per the germline V gene, CDR1 is LNHDA and CDR2 is SQIVND (reference sequence).

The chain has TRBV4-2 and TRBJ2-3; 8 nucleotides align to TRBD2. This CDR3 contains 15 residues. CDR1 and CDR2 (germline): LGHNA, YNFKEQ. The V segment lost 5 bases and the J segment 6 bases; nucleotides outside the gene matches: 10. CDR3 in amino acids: CASSKRRGGQDTQYF. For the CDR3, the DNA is TGTGCCAGCAGCAAACGACGGGGGGGGCAGGATACGCAGTATTTT.

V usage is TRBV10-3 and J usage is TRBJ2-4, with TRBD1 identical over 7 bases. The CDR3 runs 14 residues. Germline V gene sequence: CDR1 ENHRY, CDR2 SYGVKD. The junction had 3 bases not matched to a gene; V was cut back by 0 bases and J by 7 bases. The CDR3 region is CAISESRGRNIQYF. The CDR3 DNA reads TGTGCCATCAGTGAGTCAAGGGGGCGCAACATTCAGTACTTC.